Presented here are 9 T cell receptor beta chains from one specimen sequenced in a study of identical twins. One entry per CDR3 protein, called by TCRdb with MiXCR from the 5' RACE reads. Of roughly 690,000 distinct CDR3 sequences in the sample, around 21% were seen once. This sample also belongs to another study, concerning T cells expressing NK-cell markers.

Source material: PBMCs. The receptors come from a woman aged 18-29 years in good health.

The V gene is TRBV7-9, the J gene TRBJ2-6; unclear D gene. The CDR3 has 14 amino acids. Between the trimmed V and J ends, which lost 7 bases and 5 bases, there was a span of 12 bases. The germline V gene encodes CDR1 SEHNR and CDR2 FQNEAQ (reference sequence). CDR3 coding DNA: TGTGCCAGCAACCCTCAAGGAAGGGCCAACGTCCTGACTTTC. It translates to CASNPQGRANVLTF.

CDR3 coding DNA: TGTGCCAGCAGCTTACCCAAGATGAGAGGCTACACCTTC. It codes for CASSLPKMRGYTF. The rearrangement uses TRBV12-3 or TRBV12-4 and TRBJ1-2, with no clear D. V shed 6 bases and J shed 8 bases, with 16 bases lying between them. The CDR3 is 13 residues long.

Only a few counts were recorded for this clonotype. The V and J genes are TRBV10-3 and TRBJ1-1; no clear D gene. V lost 2 bases and J 0 bases, leaving 7 bases between the germline ends. The CDR3 length is 14 residues. Germline CDR1 is ENHRY and CDR2 is SYGVKD. The CDR3 protein is CAISEGRLNTEAFF. In DNA, the CDR3 is TGTGCCATCAGTGAGGGACGGCTGAACACTGAAGCTTTCTTT.

This clonotype came up a few times. The V gene is TRBV12-3 or TRBV12-4, the J gene TRBJ2-3; D gene ambiguous. The length of the CDR3 is 12 residues. Between the trimmed V and J ends, which lost 6 bases and 8 bases, there was a span of 12 bases. CDR3 loop: CASSGMVGTQYF. CDR3 nucleotide sequence: TGTGCCAGCAGCGGTATGGTGGGTACGCAGTATTTT.

The sample holds a few counts of this clonotype. The chain combines TRBV12-3 or TRBV12-4 with TRBJ2-5; TRBD2 might be the D (5 bases). V dropped 1 base and J dropped 5 bases, with 11 bases sitting between them. This CDR3 has 14 residues. CDR3 DNA sequence: TGTGCCAGCAGTTTAGGGGCCCAGCGGGAGACCCAGTACTTC. This sequence encodes CASSLGAQRETQYF.

In its sample, this clonotype was seen a few times. The rearrangement links TRBV20-1 to TRBJ1-2; TRBD1 matches at 7 bases. Unmatched junction bases numbered 16, after V lost 4 bases and J lost 2 bases. CDR1 is DFQATT, CDR2 SNEGSKA, per germline (reference sequence). This CDR3 spans 17 amino acids. The CDR3 reads CSATSGTDLGGNYGYTF. The CDR3 DNA reads as TGCAGTGCTACCTCTGGGACAGATTTAGGGGGGAACTATGGCTACACCTTC.

This clonotype showed up just a few times. The chain joins TRBV20-1 to TRBJ2-7, with unresolved D. Looked up from germline, CDR1 is DFQATT and CDR2 is SNEGSKA (reference sequence). The V and J ends lost 2 bases and 5 bases respectively, with 13 bases between them. The CDR3 contains 13 residues. CDR3 loop: CSARSASTDEQYF. CDR3 sequence (DNA): TGCAGTGCTAGATCTGCGAGCACCGACGAGCAGTACTTC.

This clonotype was seen ten or more times. J is TRBJ2-7 and V is TRBV7-2; D gene ambiguous. This CDR3 is built from 13 residues. Germline CDR1 is SGHTA and CDR2 is FQGNSA. Between the trimmed V and J ends, which lost 1 base and 4 bases, there was a span of 8 bases. The CDR3 DNA reads TGTGCCAGCAGCTTAGAAGTTCATTACGAGCAGTACTTC. This codes for CASSLEVHYEQYF.

The J gene is TRBJ2-4, the V gene TRBV18, with D unclear. The CDR3 length is 14 residues. In germline, CDR1 is KGHSH, CDR2 LQKENI. V was trimmed by 2 bases and J by 4 bases, leaving 9 bases between them. The CDR3 DNA reads TGTGCCAGCTCACCAGGAGAAGGGAAAAACATTCAGTACTTC. This gives the protein CASSPGEGKNIQYF.